The 22 T cell receptor beta chains reported below all come from one sample, sequenced in a study of blood T cell repertoires in COVID-19. Method: immunoSEQ multiplex PCR; TCRdb's copy keeps in-frame clones and lacks some. The sample has 300,000 to 450,000 clones; 87% are singletons. Sequences were obtained from peripheral blood. Receptors were obtained from a woman aged 55-70 years with COVID-19, enrolled during active disease.

This chain connects TRBV5-1 to TRBJ2-7; 10 bases line up with TRBD1. V lost 4 bases, J lost 4 bases, and 8 bases stayed unmatched. CDR3 size: 15 residues. Germline lookup yields CDR1 SGHRS and CDR2 YFSETQ. The CDR3 loop reads CASSPGGGQGYEQYF. CDR3 in DNA: TGCGCCAGCAGCCCAGGTGGGGGACAGGGGTACGAGCAGTACTTC.

The chain couples TRBV6-6 to TRBJ2-1; a weak D match, TRBD2 (5 bases). Germline V gene data show CDR1 as MNHNY and CDR2 as SVGAGI (reference sequence). V was shortened by 0 bases and J by 5 bases, with 8 bases between the two germline ends. The CDR3 loop spans 14 amino acids. The CDR3 nucleotides are TGTGCCAGCAGTTACTCGGACGGGAACAATGAGCAGTTCTTC. Translated, it gives CASSYSDGNNEQFF.

V is TRBV5-1 and J is TRBJ1-3; D is possibly TRBD1 (5 bases). Trimming left V 0 bases short and J 0 bases short, with 7 bases between. Germline-derived CDR1 and CDR2 are SGHRS and YFSETQ. The CDR3 sequence is 15 residues long. Here the CDR3 reads CASSLVGVSGNTIYF. In DNA, the CDR3 is TGCGCCAGCAGCTTGGTAGGGGTCTCTGGAAACACCATATATTTT.

V usage is TRBV10-3 and J usage is TRBJ2-7; 7 bases align to TRBD1. The CDR3 length is 13 residues. CDR1 and CDR2 from the germline V gene are ENHRY and SYGVKD. The V gene end was trimmed by 4 bases and the J gene end by 3 bases; junction bases not matched to a gene: 3. The DNA for the CDR3 is TGTGCCATCAGTGTAGGACAGGACTACGAGCAGTACTTC. As protein: CAISVGQDYEQYF.

V usage is TRBV28 and J usage is TRBJ1-5, with 8 bases identical to TRBD1. V shed 2 bases and J 7 bases; nucleotides not matched to a gene: 13. This CDR3 is 17 amino acids long. Germline loops: CDR1 MDHEN, CDR2 SYDVKM. The CDR3 DNA reads TGTGCCAGCAGTTTAGCCGGGACAGGAGCCCCCAGGCAGCCCCAGCATTTT. It encodes CASSLAGTGAPRQPQHF.

This sequence joins TRBV18 and TRBJ1-1; a possible D gene is TRBD1 (5 bases). The CDR3 consists of 14 residues. Trimming took 3 bases from V and 0 from J, leaving 8 bases between them. Germline V gene data show CDR1 as KGHSH and CDR2 as LQKENI. The CDR3 protein is CASSPDILNTEAFF. In nucleotides, the CDR3 is TGTGCCAGCTCACCGGACATACTGAACACTGAAGCTTTCTTT.

The V call is TRBV7-9, the J call TRBJ1-2; 7 bases are a match to TRBD1. J gave up 4 bases and V 3 bases, and 5 bases lay outside the gene matches. The germline V gene has CDR1 SEHNR and CDR2 FQNEAQ (reference sequence). This CDR3 is built from 14 residues. Here the CDR3 reads CASSFGDSSYGYTF. In DNA form, the CDR3 reads TGTGCCAGCAGCTTTGGGGACAGCTCCTATGGCTACACCTTC.

The genes are TRBV27 and TRBJ2-2; 9 positions match TRBD2. Germline-derived CDR1 and CDR2 are MNHEY and SMNVEV (reference sequence). V lost 5 bases to trimming and J lost 2 bases; unmatched junction nucleotides: 6. This CDR3 has 16 residues. The CDR3 DNA sequence: TGTGCCAGCAGTGACAGCGGGGGGCTCAACACCGGGGAGCTGTTTTTT. Translating it yields CASSDSGGLNTGELFF.

The chain recombines TRBV19 with TRBJ2-2; maybe TRBD2 (5 bases). Germline loops: CDR1 LNHDA, CDR2 SQIVND (reference sequence). Between the trimmed V and J ends, which lost 4 bases and 1 base, there was a span of 10 bases. This CDR3 region has 15 residues. The DNA for the CDR3 is TGTGCCAGTAGTAATGTAGGACTGAACACCGGGGAGCTGTTTTTT. Amino acid sequence: CASSNVGLNTGELFF.

The CDR3 loop reads CASSADRVSDTQYF. The DNA for the CDR3 is TGTGCCAGCTCAGCGGACAGGGTCTCAGATACGCAGTATTTT. This chain connects TRBV18 to TRBJ2-3; 8 bases fit TRBD1. Germline V CDR1 and CDR2: KGHSH, LQKENI. Losses at the gene ends were 5 bases for V and 4 bases for J; bases not matched to a gene: 5. This CDR3 has 14 residues.

This chain joins TRBV27 and TRBJ2-7; D gene unclear. CDR3 length: 11 amino acids. From germline, CDR1 is MNHEY and CDR2 SMNVEV (reference sequence). The ends were cut back, 5 bases at V and 4 bases at J, with 6 bases in the middle. The CDR3 reads CASSDFYEQYF. The DNA of the CDR3 is TGTGCCAGCAGTGACTTTTACGAGCAGTACTTC.

This clone was counted only a few times. The chain recombines TRBV7-9 with TRBJ1-5, with 10 bases fitting TRBD1. The CDR3 sequence is 13 residues long. Per the germline V gene, CDR1 is SEHNR and CDR2 is FQNEAQ (reference sequence). V lost 8 bases to trimming and J lost 2 bases; unmatched junction nucleotides: 0. The CDR3 DNA sequence: TGTGCCAGCGGACAGGGGGGCAATCAGCCCCAGCATTTT. Its protein product is CASGQGGNQPQHF.

This clone has just one count. The rearrangement uses TRBV6-6 and TRBJ2-7, with a weak D call TRBD2 (5 bases). This CDR3 has 14 amino acids. V shed 7 bases and J shed 0 bases, with 13 bases lying between them. Germline values: CDR1 MNHNY, CDR2 SVGAGI (reference sequence). The CDR3 nucleotides read TGTGCCAGCACCAAAGACACTAGCTCCTACGAGCAGTACTTC. It is translated as CASTKDTSSYEQYF.

This chain joins TRBV5-1 and TRBJ2-2; 9 bases fit TRBD1. The CDR3 spans 15 residues. Trimming at V came to 0 bases and at J to 6 bases, leaving 3 bases not matched to a gene. From germline, CDR1 is SGHRS and CDR2 YFSETQ. This CDR3 reads CASSLEGQGAGELFF. CDR3 in DNA: TGCGCCAGCAGCTTGGAGGGACAGGGCGCCGGGGAGCTGTTTTTT.

Worth noting for this clone: Other DNA variants within this sample encode the same CDR3. V usage is TRBV5-5 and J usage is TRBJ2-2; D possibly corresponds to TRBD1 (5 bases). This CDR3 has 15 residues. Germline assignment: CDR1 SGHKS and CDR2 YYEKEE (reference sequence). V was cut by 0 bases and J by 2 bases, with 8 bases left in between. The CDR3 sequence: CASSLGQGNTGELFF. The CDR3 DNA sequence: TGTGCCAGCAGCTTGGGGCAGGGTAACACCGGGGAGCTGTTTTTT.

The chain links TRBV5-1 to TRBJ2-5, with 7 bases matching TRBD1. This CDR3 has 14 amino acids. V was pared by 3 bases and J by 4 bases, with 6 bases of the junction left unmatched. The germline CDR1 and CDR2 sequences are SGHRS and YFSETQ. CDR3 residues: CASSYGQVGETQYF. CDR3 sequence (DNA): TGCGCCAGCAGCTACGGACAGGTAGGAGAGACCCAGTACTTC. The entire variable domain, with the rest obtained from reference TRBV5-1 and TRBJ2-5, is as follows: KAGVTQTPRYLIKTRGQQVTLSCSPISGHRSVSWYQQTPGQGLQFLFEYFSETQRNKGNFPGRFSGRQFSNSRSEMNVSTLELGDSALYLCASSYGQVGETQYFGPGTRLLVL.

The chain uses TRBV5-1 and TRBJ2-1; D is possibly TRBD1 (6 bases). Trimming pared 0 bases from V and 4 bases from J, leaving 11 bases between. CDR3 size: 15 residues. The V gene's germline CDR1 is SGHRS and CDR2 YFSETQ. CDR3 in DNA: TGCGCCAGCAGCTTGGAGGGGGACACATACAATGAGCAGTTCTTC. Translated: CASSLEGDTYNEQFF.

The rearrangement joins TRBV12-3 or TRBV12-4 to TRBJ1-2; no clear D gene. V was cut by 8 bases and J by 4 bases, with 8 bases left in between. CDR3 length equals 11 residues. CDR3 bases: TGTGCCAGCCAGCGGGGCTATGGCTACACCTTC. It specifies CASQRGYGYTF.

This sequence joins TRBV19 and TRBJ1-4; maybe TRBD1 (6 bases). CDR1 and CDR2 (germline): LNHDA, SQIVND (reference sequence). The CDR3 has 15 amino acids. V was cut by 5 bases and J by 1 base, with 11 bases left in between. Here the CDR3 DNA reads TGTGCCAGTAGTTCGGACAGTAGAACTAATGAAAAACTGTTTTTT. It codes for CASSSDSRTNEKLFF.

This chain links TRBV10-3 with TRBJ2-3, with 8 positions matching TRBD1. This CDR3 contains 13 residues. V trimming: 7 bases; J trimming: 1 base; junction bases outside the gene matches: 1. Germline CDR1 is ENHRY and CDR2 is SYGVKD. The CDR3 loop reads CAIMGQGTDTQYF. The CDR3, as DNA: TGTGCCATCATGGGACAGGGCACAGATACGCAGTATTTT.

This clone was seen a handful of times. This chain uses TRBV5-4 with TRBJ1-1, with 7 bases aligning to TRBD1. Germline V lookup: CDR1 SGHNT, CDR2 YYREEE (reference sequence). The V gene end was trimmed by 4 bases and the J gene end by 2 bases; junction bases not matched to a gene: 5. This CDR3 has 14 amino acids. The DNA of the CDR3 is TGTGCCAGCAGCACGGGGACAGTCAACACTGAAGCTTTCTTT. Translated, it gives CASSTGTVNTEAFF.

This clone was recorded a few times. The chain is built from TRBV18 and TRBJ1-1; D remains unclear. Germline V gene data show CDR1 as KGHSH and CDR2 as LQKENI. The CDR3 extends over 12 amino acids. V lost 4 bases, J lost 5 bases, and 8 bases lay in between. In DNA form, the CDR3 reads TGTGCCAGCTCACAAGGAGGGACTGAAGCTTTCTTT. It encodes CASSQGGTEAFF.